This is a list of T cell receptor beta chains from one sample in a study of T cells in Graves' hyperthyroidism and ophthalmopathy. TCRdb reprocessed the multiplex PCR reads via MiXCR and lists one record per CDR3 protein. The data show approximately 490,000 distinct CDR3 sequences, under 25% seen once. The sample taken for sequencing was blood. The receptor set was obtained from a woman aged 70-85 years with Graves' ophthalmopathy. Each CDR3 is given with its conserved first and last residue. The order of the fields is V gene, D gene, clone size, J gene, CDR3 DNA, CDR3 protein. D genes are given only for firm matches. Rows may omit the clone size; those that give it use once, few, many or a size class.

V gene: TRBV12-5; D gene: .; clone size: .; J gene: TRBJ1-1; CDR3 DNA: TGTGCTAGTGGGCCAGGGACACAGAACACTGAAGCTTTCTTT; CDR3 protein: CASGPGTQNTEAFF
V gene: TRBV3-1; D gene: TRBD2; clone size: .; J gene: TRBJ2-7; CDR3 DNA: TGTGCCAGCAGCCTATCTAGCGGGGACCCCTACGAGCAGTACTTC; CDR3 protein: CASSLSSGDPYEQYF
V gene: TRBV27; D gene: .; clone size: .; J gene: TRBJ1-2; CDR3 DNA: TGTGCCAGCAGTTTATCGAGCCAGCCTTATGGCTACACCTTC; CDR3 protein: CASSLSSQPYGYTF
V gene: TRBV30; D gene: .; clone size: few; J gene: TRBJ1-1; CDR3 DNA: TGTGCCTGGAGTGGCGGGACCACTGAAGCTTTCTTT; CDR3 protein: CAWSGGTTEAFF
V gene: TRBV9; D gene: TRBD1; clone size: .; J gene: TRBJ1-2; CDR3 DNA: TGTGCCAGCACCGTGGGACAGGGGGCCCTCTATGGCTACACCTTC; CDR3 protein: CASTVGQGALYGYTF
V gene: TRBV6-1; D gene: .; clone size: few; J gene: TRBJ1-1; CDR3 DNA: TGTGCCAGCAGTGAAGAGTGGGCCATCGGACGCAGCACTGAAGCTTTCTTT; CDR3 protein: CASSEEWAIGRSTEAFF
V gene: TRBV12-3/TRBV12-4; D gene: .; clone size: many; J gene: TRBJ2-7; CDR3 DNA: TGTGCCAGCAGGAAAAGGCGGCCGGGGGAGCAGTACTTC; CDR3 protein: CASRKRRPGEQYF
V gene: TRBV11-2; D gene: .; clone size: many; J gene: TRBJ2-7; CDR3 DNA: TGTGCCAGCAGCTTAGATAGACAAGCCGCCTACGAGCAGTACTTC; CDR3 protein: CASSLDRQAAYEQYF
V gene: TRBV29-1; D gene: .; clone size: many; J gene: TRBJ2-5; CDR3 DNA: TGCAGCGTTACGGGACGGAGGGGAGAGACCCAGTACTTC; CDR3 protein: CSVTGRRGETQYF
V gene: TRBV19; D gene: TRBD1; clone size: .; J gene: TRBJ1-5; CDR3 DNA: TGTGCCAGTAGTGTCGGGACAGGGGACGGGAAAGTGCCCCAGCATTTT; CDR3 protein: CASSVGTGDGKVPQHF
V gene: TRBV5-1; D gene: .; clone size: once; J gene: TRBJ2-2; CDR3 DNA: TGCGCCAGCAGCTTGGAGGCAGGGACCAACACCGGGGAGCTGTTTTTT; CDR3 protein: CASSLEAGTNTGELFF
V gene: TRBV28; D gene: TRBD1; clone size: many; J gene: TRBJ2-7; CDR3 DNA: TGTGCCAGCAGTGGACAGGGGAAAGTCTACGAGCAGTACTTC; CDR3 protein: CASSGQGKVYEQYF
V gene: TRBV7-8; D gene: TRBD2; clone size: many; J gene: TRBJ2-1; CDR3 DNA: TGTGCCAGCAGCTTAACACGGACTAGCGGTGCTGAGCAGTTCTTC; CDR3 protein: CASSLTRTSGAEQFF
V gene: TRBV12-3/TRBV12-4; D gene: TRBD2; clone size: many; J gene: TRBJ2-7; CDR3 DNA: TGTGCCAGCAGCCAGGGGACTAGCGGGAGACTCGAGCAGTACTTC; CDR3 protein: CASSQGTSGRLEQYF
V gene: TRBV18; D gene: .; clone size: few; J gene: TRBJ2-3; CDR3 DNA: TGTGCCGGCAGCTACGGAGGCCCAGATACGCAGTATTTT; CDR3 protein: CAGSYGGPDTQYF
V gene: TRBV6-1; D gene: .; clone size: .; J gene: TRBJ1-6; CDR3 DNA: TGTGCCAGCATTGGCCTATTGAATTCACCCCTCCACTTT; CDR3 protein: CASIGLLNSPLHF
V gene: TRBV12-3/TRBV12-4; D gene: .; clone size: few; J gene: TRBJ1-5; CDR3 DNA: TGTGCCAGCCCCTCTCTCCGGGACGAAGGCATGAATCAGCCCCAGCATTTT; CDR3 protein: CASPSLRDEGMNQPQHF
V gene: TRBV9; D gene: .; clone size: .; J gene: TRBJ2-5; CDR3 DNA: TGTGCCAGCAGCGTGGACAGTGGCGGGAGTTCTTCGGAGACCCAGTACTTC; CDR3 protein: CASSVDSGGSSSETQYF
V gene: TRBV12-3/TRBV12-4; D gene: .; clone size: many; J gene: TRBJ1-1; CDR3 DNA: TGTGCCAGCAGTTTGCGACAGCCCTCGGGAGCTTTCTTT; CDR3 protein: CASSLRQPSGAFF
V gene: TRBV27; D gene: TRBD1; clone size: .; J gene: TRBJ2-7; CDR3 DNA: TGTGCCAGCAGTCTTAACAGGGGAAGCACCTACGAGCAGTACTTC; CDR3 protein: CASSLNRGSTYEQYF
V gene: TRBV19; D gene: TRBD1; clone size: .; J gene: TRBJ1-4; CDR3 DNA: TGTGCCAGTAGTTCGACAGGGACTAATGAAAAACTGTTTTTT; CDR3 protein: CASSSTGTNEKLFF
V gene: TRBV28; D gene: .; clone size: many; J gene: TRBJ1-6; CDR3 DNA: TGTGCCAGCAGTTTGGACACTTATAATTCACCCCTCCACTTT; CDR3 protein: CASSLDTYNSPLHF
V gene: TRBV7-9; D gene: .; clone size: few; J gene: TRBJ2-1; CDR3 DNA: TGTGCCAGCAGCCTTCTCGGGTATGAGCAGTTCTTC; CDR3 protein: CASSLLGYEQFF
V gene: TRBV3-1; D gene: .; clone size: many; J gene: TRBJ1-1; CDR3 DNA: TGTGCCAGCAGCCAAGGACCGAACACTGAAGCTTTCTTT; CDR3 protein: CASSQGPNTEAFF
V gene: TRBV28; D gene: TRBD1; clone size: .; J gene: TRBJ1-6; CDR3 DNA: TGTGCCACCAAAAACTCAGGGGGGGAGTTAGTTTCACCCCTCCACTTT; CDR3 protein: CATKNSGGELVSPLHF
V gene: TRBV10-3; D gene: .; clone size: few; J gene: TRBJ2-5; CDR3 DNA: TGTGCCATCAGTGCAGCAGCGGGAGAGACCCAGTACTTC; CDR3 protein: CAISAAAGETQYF
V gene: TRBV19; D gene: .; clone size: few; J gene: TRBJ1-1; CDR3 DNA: TGTGCCAGTAGTAGGGACATCAATGAAGCTTTCTTT; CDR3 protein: CASSRDINEAFF
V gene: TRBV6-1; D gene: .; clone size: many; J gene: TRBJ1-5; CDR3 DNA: TGTGCCAGCAGTCCGGACAGAAATAGCAATCAGCCCCAGCATTTT; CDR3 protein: CASSPDRNSNQPQHF
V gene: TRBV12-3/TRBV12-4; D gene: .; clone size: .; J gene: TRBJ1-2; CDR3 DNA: TGTGCCAGCAGCTGGGAGGGGGGGCGGGGAGTTTTGATGGACTACACCTTC; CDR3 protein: CASSWEGGRGVLMDYTF
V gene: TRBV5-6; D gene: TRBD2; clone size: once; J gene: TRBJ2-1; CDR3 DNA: TGTGCCAGCAGCTTGGGTCGAGCGGGAATTCTGTTCTTC; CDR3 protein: CASSLGRAGILFF
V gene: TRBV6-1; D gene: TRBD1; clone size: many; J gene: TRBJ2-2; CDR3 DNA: TGTGCCAGCAGTCTAAGGACAGGGGGCGAGACCGGGGAGCTGTTTTTT; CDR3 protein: CASSLRTGGETGELFF
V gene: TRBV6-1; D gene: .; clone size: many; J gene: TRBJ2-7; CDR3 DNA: TGTGCCAGCAGTCAGACCTACGGAAACTACGAGCAGTACTTC; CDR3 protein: CASSQTYGNYEQYF
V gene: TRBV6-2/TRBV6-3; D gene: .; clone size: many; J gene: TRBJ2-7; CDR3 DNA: TGTGCCAGCAGTTACTCAAAGAACGAGCAGTACTTC; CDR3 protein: CASSYSKNEQYF
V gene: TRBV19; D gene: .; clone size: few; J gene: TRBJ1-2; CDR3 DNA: TGTGCCAGTATTATACAGGCTGGTAATGGTGGCTACACCTTC; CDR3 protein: CASIIQAGNGGYTF
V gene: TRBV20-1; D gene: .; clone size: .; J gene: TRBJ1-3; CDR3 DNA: TGCAGTGCTAGCCCGGGGGGTGGAAACACCATATATTTT; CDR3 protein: CSASPGGGNTIYF
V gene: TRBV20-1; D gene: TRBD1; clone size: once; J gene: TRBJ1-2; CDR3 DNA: TGCAGTGCTTATCATGTGAGGGACAGGCAAGCTAACTATGGCTACACCTTC; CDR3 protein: CSAYHVRDRQANYGYTF
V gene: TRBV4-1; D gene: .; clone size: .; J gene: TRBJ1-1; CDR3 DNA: TGCGCCAGCAGCCCCTGGGAAAGGAGTATGAACACTGAAGCTTTCTTT; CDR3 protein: CASSPWERSMNTEAFF
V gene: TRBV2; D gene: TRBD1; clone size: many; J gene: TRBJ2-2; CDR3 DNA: TGTGCCAGCGGACAGGGTTTTGGCGGGGAGCTGTTTTTT; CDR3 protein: CASGQGFGGELFF
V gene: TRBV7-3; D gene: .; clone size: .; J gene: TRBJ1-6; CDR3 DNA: TGTGCCAGCAGCACCCCGGCGGGTCCCCTCCACTTT; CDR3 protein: CASSTPAGPLHF
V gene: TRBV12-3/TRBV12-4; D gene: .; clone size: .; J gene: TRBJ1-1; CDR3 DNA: TGTGCCAGCAGTTCGTGGCGGGTCAGGAACACTGAAGCTTTCTTT; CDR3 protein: CASSSWRVRNTEAFF
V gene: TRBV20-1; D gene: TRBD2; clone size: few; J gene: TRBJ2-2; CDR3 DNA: TGCAGTGCTAGGCCGATACCTAGCGGGAGTTACGACACCGGGGAGCTGTTTTTT; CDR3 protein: CSARPIPSGSYDTGELFF
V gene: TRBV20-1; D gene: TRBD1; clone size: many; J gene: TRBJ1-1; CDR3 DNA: TGCAGTGCTCGGGGGGACAGGGAAGCTTTCTTT; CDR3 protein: CSARGDREAFF
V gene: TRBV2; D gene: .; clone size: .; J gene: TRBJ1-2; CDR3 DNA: TGTGCCAGACAGGGATTCAGGGGCTATGGCTACACCTTC; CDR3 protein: CARQGFRGYGYTF
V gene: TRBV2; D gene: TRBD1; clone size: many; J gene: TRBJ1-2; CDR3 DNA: TGTGCCAGCAGCCGGGACAGGCAGGATGGGGGCTACACCTTC; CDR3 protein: CASSRDRQDGGYTF
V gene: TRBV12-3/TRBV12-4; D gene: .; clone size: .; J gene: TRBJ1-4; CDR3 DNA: TGTGCCAGCAGTTTTTCCAGGGTCAATGAAAAACTGTTTTTT; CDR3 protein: CASSFSRVNEKLFF
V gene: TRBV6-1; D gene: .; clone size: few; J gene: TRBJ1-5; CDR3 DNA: TGTGCCAGCAGGACAGGTCCCTATCAGCCCCAGCATTTT; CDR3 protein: CASRTGPYQPQHF
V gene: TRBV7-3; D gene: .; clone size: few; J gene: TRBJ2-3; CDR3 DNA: TGTGCCAGCAGCTTAATACCTTTTCGAGATACGCAGTATTTT; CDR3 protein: CASSLIPFRDTQYF
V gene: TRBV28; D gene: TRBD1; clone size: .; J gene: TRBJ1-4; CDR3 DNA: TGTGCCAGCAGTTTAAGGACAGGGGTTAATGAAAAACTGTTTTTT; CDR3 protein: CASSLRTGVNEKLFF
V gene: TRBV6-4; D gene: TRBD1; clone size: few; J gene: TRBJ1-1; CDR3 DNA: TGTGCCAGCAGGAAGGGGACAGGGCTTAGCACTGAAGCTTTCTTT; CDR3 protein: CASRKGTGLSTEAFF